Each of the 8 T cell receptor beta chains below was sequenced from the same sample in a study of blood T cell repertoires in COVID-19. Sequencing was performed with immunoSEQ multiplex PCR; in TCRdb, only in-frame clones are kept and a portion is missing. Altogether 310,000 or so clones are present, about 90% being singletons, with the ten largest covering 5.5% to 6%. The sample taken for sequencing was PBMCs or T cells enriched from blood (not recorded which). These receptors came from a woman younger than 45 who had recovered from COVID-19.

The V call is TRBV18, the J call TRBJ2-1; 9 nucleotides agree with TRBD1. CDR1 is KGHSH and CDR2 is LQKENI in the germline V gene. The CDR3 runs 16 residues. V lost 3 bases to trimming and J lost 2 bases; unmatched junction nucleotides: 5. In nucleotides, the CDR3 is TGTGCCAGCTCACCTACCGGGACAGGGACCTACAATGAGCAGTTCTTC. Its protein product is CASSPTGTGTYNEQFF.

This clone occurred once. The J gene is TRBJ1-3, the V gene TRBV10-2; D is unresolved. The CDR3 is made up of 14 amino acids. V was cut by 6 bases and J by 0 bases, with 9 bases left in between. Germline V gene lookup returns CDR1 WSHSY and CDR2 SAAADI. CDR3 coding DNA: TGCGCCAGCAGCCTCGGGAACTCTGGAAACACCATATATTTT. Translated: CASSLGNSGNTIYF.

The chain has TRBV6-2 or TRBV6-3 and TRBJ1-1, with D possibly matching TRBD1 (5 bases). Between the trimmed V and J ends, which lost 5 bases and 0 bases, there was a span of 16 bases. CDR3 length: 16 residues. Per the germline V gene, CDR1 is MNHEY and CDR2 is SVGEGT. The CDR3 sequence: CASSGTGKGLNTEAFF. CDR3 sequence (DNA): TGTGCCAGCAGTGGAACAGGAAAGGGCCTGAACACTGAAGCTTTCTTT.

This chain uses TRBV11-2 with TRBJ1-3; no reliable D call. Germline V gives CDR1 SGHAT, CDR2 FQNNGV. CDR3 length equals 14 residues. V was shortened by 3 bases and J by 3 bases, with 9 bases between the two germline ends. As DNA, the CDR3 is TGTGCCAGCAGCTTTTCAGGCTTTGGAAACACCATATATTTT. Translated, it gives CASSFSGFGNTIYF.

This clone was detected only once. CDR3 amino acids: CATSREGQGYNEQFF. The CDR3 nucleotides are TGTGCCACCAGCAGAGAAGGACAGGGCTACAATGAGCAGTTCTTC. The chain is built from TRBV15 and TRBJ2-1, with 8 bases that match TRBD1. Losses at the gene ends were 0 bases for V and 3 bases for J; bases not matched to a gene: 1. CDR1 is LNHNV, CDR2 YYDKDF, per germline (reference sequence). The CDR3 totals 15 residues.

This chain uses TRBV2 with TRBJ2-7; 9 bases are a match to TRBD1. The CDR3 extends over 13 amino acids. Germline values: CDR1 SNHLY, CDR2 FYNNEI. V lost 5 bases to trimming and J lost 7 bases; unmatched junction nucleotides: 6. The CDR3 here is CASSSGTGWEQYF. Written as DNA, the CDR3 is TGTGCCAGCAGTAGCGGGACAGGGTGGGAGCAGTACTTC.

The V call is TRBV7-9, the J call TRBJ1-1, with TRBD1 matching 11 bases. The CDR3 is 17 amino acids. V was pared by 5 bases and J by 3 bases, with 11 bases of the junction left unmatched. CDR1 and CDR2 (germline): SEHNR, FQNEAQ (reference sequence). The CDR3: CASSPKDRGRRDTEAFF. CDR3 in DNA: TGTGCCAGCAGCCCCAAGGACAGGGGGCGGAGGGACACTGAAGCTTTCTTT.

CDR3 sequence: CASSFLTGKDASAFF. The CDR3 DNA sequence: TGCGCCAGCAGCTTCTTGACAGGGAAAGACGCGTCAGCTTTCTTT. The chain combines TRBV5-1 with TRBJ1-1; 7 bases map to TRBD1. Germline V gives CDR1 SGHRS, CDR2 YFSETQ. The junction had 14 bases not matched to a gene; V was cut back by 2 bases and J by 10 bases. The CDR3 has 15 residues.